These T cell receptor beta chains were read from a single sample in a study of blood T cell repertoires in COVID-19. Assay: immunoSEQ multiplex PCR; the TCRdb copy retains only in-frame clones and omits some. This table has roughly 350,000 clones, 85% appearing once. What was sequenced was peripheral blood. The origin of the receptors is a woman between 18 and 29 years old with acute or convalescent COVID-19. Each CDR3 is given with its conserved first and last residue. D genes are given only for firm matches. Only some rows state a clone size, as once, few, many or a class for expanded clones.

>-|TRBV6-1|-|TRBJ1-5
TGTGCCAGCAGTGAATGGAGGGGATATAGCAATCAGCCCCAGCATTTT
CASSEWRGYSNQPQHF
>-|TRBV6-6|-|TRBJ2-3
TGTGCCAGCAGTGGATCCGGGACTCCGACGCAGTATTTT
CASSGSGTPTQYF
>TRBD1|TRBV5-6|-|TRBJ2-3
TGTGCCAGCAGCTCCGGGACAGCCGTATACACAGATACGCAGTATTTT
CASSSGTAVYTDTQYF
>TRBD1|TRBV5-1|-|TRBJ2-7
TGCGCCAGCAGCTTGGACCCACAGGGGCGGTCTGGAGAGCAGTACTTC
CASSLDPQGRSGEQYF
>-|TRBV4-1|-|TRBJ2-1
TGCGCCAGCAGCCTGGAGGCTACCTCCTACAATGAGCAGTTCTTC
CASSLEATSYNEQFF
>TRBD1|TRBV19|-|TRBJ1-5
TGTGCCAGTAGTGGGGGGACAGGGACCGATCAGCCCCAGCATTTT
CASSGGTGTDQPQHF
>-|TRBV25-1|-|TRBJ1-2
TGTGCCAGCACGGGGTCCGTGGGGGCTGGGGGCTACACCTTC
CASTGSVGAGGYTF
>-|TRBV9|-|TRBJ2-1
TGTGCCAGCAGCCCCGAACTCCGGGGGATGAATGAGCAGTTCTTC
CASSPELRGMNEQFF
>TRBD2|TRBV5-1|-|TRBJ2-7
TGCGCCAGCAGCCACACTAGCGAGACCTACGAGCAGTACTTC
CASSHTSETYEQYF
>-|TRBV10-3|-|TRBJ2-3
TGTGCCATCAGTGAGGGAGATTCCTTCACAGATACGCAGTATTTT
CAISEGDSFTDTQYF
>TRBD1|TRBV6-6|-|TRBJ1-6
TGTGCCAGCAGGGCCGGGACAGGGGTTTCACCCCTCCACTTT
CASRAGTGVSPLHF
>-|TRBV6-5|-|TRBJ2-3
TGTGCCAGCGCTACCCCTGGGGGGTCAGATACGCAGTATTTT
CASATPGGSDTQYF
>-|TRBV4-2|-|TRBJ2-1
TGTGCCAGCAGCCAAGATTTTGTTGAGGGACACAGTTTTAACTCCTACAATGAGCAGTTCTTC
CASSQDFVEGHSFNSYNEQFF
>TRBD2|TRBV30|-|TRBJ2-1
TGTGCCTGGAGCGGGACTACGTCCTACAATGAGCAGTTCTTC
CAWSGTTSYNEQFF
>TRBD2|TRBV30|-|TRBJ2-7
TGTGCCTGGAGCCAAACCCCATTTAGCGGGAGGGCATATGAGCAGTACTTC
CAWSQTPFSGRAYEQYF
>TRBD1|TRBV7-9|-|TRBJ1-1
TGTGCCAGCAGCGCACAGGGGGCGCCAGGCTCGGAAGCTTTCTTT
CASSAQGAPGSEAFF
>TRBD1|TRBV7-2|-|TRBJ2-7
TGTGCCAGCAGCTACAGGGGTAGCGAGCAGTACTTC
CASSYRGSEQYF
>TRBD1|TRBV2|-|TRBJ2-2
TGTGCCAGCAGTGAGTCCTGGACAGGAAACACCGGGGAGCTGTTTTTT
CASSESWTGNTGELFF
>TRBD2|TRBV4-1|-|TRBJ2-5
TGCGCCAGCGGGAGGGATCCATCGGGTCCGGAGACCCAGTACTTC
CASGRDPSGPETQYF
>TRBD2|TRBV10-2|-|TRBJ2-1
TGCGCCAGCAGCCTCAGCGGGGGGGCGGTCGCGGGTGAGCAGTTCTTC
CASSLSGGAVAGEQFF
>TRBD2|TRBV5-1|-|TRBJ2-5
TGCGCCAGCAGCGGCGAACTAGCGGGAGGGATGGAGACCCAGTACTTC
CASSGELAGGMETQYF
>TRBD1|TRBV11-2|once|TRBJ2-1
TGTGCCAGCAGCTTAGATCCAGGGGGCCCCTACAATGAGCAGTTCTTC
CASSLDPGGPYNEQFF
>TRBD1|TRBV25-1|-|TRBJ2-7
TGTGCCAGCAGTCTTGGACAGGGGGCCTTTGAGCAGTACTTC
CASSLGQGAFEQYF
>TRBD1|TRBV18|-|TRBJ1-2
TGTGCCAGCTCATGGGGCCTGGGGACAGGGGGCGCCGGCTATGGCTACACCTTC
CASSWGLGTGGAGYGYTF
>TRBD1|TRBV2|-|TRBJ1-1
TGTGCCAGCAGTGAGCGGGGGACAGGGAACACTGAAGCTTTCTTT
CASSERGTGNTEAFF
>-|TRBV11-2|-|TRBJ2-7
TGTGCCAGCAGCTTAGGTCCCGACTTCTCCTACGAGCAGTACTTC
CASSLGPDFSYEQYF
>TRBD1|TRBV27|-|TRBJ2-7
TGTGCCAGCAGTTTAGGGACAGGGGGTCCCTACGAGCAGTACTTC
CASSLGTGGPYEQYF
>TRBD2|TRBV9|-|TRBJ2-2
TGTGCCAGCAGCGTAGACCTCGGGACTAGCGGGGACGGGGAGCTGTTTTTT
CASSVDLGTSGDGELFF
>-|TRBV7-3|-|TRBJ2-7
TGTGCCAGCAGCTTAACAGGAGCGTCGGGTAACGAGCAGTACTTC
CASSLTGASGNEQYF
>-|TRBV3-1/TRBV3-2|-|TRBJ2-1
TGTGCCAGCAGCCAAGAGGGGGGTAGCTCCTACAATGAGCAGTTCTTC
CASSQEGGSSYNEQFF
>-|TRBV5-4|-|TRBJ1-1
TGTGCCAGCAGTAACTTGAACACTGAAGCTTTCTTT
CASSNLNTEAFF
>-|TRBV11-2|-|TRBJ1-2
TGTGCCAGCAGCTTAGATGACACCGACAGTAGGGGCTACACCTTC
CASSLDDTDSRGYTF
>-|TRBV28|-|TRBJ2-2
TGTGCCAGCAGTCCCGACGGTTGGCCTGAGGTCGGGGAGCTGTTTTTT
CASSPDGWPEVGELFF
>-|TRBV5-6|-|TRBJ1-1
TGTGCCAGCAGCTTGGGTGCCGCCCAAGGAGGGACTGAAGCTTTCTTT
CASSLGAAQGGTEAFF
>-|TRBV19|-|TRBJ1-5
TGTGCCAGTAGTATATCAGGGAACAATCAGCCCCAGCATTTT
CASSISGNNQPQHF
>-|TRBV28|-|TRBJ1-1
TGTGCCAGCAGTTTCGACACTGAAGCTTTCTTT
CASSFDTEAFF
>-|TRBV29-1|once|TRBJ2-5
TGCAGCTGGTACGGGGGAGGTGAGACCCAGTACTTC
CSWYGGGETQYF
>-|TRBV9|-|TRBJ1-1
TGTGCCAGCAGCGTAGGTGGACGGGGAAACACTGAAGCTTTCTTT
CASSVGGRGNTEAFF
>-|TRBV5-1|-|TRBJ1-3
TGCGCCAGCAGCTTGGACAGCTCTGGAAACACCATATATTTT
CASSLDSSGNTIYF
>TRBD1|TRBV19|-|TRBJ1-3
TGTGCCAGTAGTAAATCGACAGGGCCCTTTGGAAACACCATATATTTT
CASSKSTGPFGNTIYF